Listed below are T cell receptor beta chains from one sample, sequenced in a study of cytomegalovirus exposure and HLA in healthy donors. The repertoire was sequenced with immunoSEQ multiplex PCR; TCRdb's copy has only in-frame clones and lacks some. This repertoire shows about 140,000 clones, roughly three quarters found once; its top ten account for around 1%. The sequenced sample consisted of PBMCs. The receptors stem from a man between 18 and 35 years old in good health and CMV-seronegative. Both conserved end residues are part of each CDR3. A D gene is named only where the DNA matches it firmly. Expanded clones are given a class, and other clones once, few, many or no size at all.

CDR3 DNA	CDR3 protein	J gene	clone size	D gene	V gene
TGTGCCAGCAGCTCGGGACAGCGCCTCTCTGGGGCCAACGTCCTGACTTTC	CASSSGQRLSGANVLTF	TRBJ2-6	-	TRBD1	TRBV7-9
TGTGCCAGCAGACCGGAGAGGAACACTGAAGCTTTCTTT	CASRPERNTEAFF	TRBJ1-1	-	-	TRBV7-8
TGTGCCAGCAGCTCGCAGGGAAGCTTTAACTATGGCTACACCTTC	CASSSQGSFNYGYTF	TRBJ1-2	-	-	TRBV5-4
TGTGCCAGCAGCTTGGTACAGGGATACTATGGCTACACCTTC	CASSLVQGYYGYTF	TRBJ1-2	-	-	TRBV5-5
TGTGCCAGCAGCAAGGGACAGACCAGCTCCTATAATTCACCCCTCCACTTT	CASSKGQTSSYNSPLHF	TRBJ1-6	-	TRBD1	TRBV7-9
TGTGCCAGCAGCCCCATCTTTACGGGGGCGGGGGGTTACAATGAGCAGTTCTTC	CASSPIFTGAGGYNEQFF	TRBJ2-1	-	TRBD2	TRBV5-4
TGTGCCATCAGTGAGCCAGGGGAGAACACTGAAGCTTTCTTT	CAISEPGENTEAFF	TRBJ1-1	-	-	TRBV10-3
TGCGCCAGCAGCCAAGGTCTTTCGGGGTACCAAGAGACCCAGTACTTC	CASSQGLSGYQETQYF	TRBJ2-5	-	-	TRBV4-1
TGTGCCAGCAGCTTAGTGGGCTACACAGATACGCAGTATTTT	CASSLVGYTDTQYF	TRBJ2-3	-	-	TRBV7-2
TGCGCCAGCAGAGACACCCTAGCCAAAAACATTCAGTACTTC	CASRDTLAKNIQYF	TRBJ2-4	-	-	TRBV5-1
TGTGCCAGCAGCCCCGGTGCGGGGCGCACAGATACGCAGTATTTT	CASSPGAGRTDTQYF	TRBJ2-3	-	-	TRBV7-2
TGTGCCATCAGTGACAGGGTTAACACTGAAGCTTTCTTT	CAISDRVNTEAFF	TRBJ1-1	-	-	TRBV10-3
TGCAGTGTTGCAGAAATCTATGGCTACACCTTC	CSVAEIYGYTF	TRBJ1-2	-	-	TRBV20-1
TGCGCCAGCAATCGAGACACAGATACGCAGTATTTT	CASNRDTDTQYF	TRBJ2-3	-	-	TRBV5-1
TGTGCCTGGATGAGGGACATGAACACTGAAGCTTTCTTT	CAWMRDMNTEAFF	TRBJ1-1	few	-	TRBV30
TGTGCCTGGGCCCATTTACAGCACCTTAACACTGAAGCTTTCTTT	CAWAHLQHLNTEAFF	TRBJ1-1	-	-	TRBV30
TGTGCCTGGAGTGTAATGGGGGGGGTTAAGCCCCAGCATTTT	CAWSVMGGVKPQHF	TRBJ1-5	-	-	TRBV30
TGCGCCAGCAGCTTCAGCGGGGGCACAGATACGCAGTATTTT	CASSFSGGTDTQYF	TRBJ2-3	-	TRBD2	TRBV5-1
TGTGCCAGCAGCGTGGACAGGGGTGGCTACAATGAGCAGTTCTTC	CASSVDRGGYNEQFF	TRBJ2-1	-	TRBD1	TRBV9
TGTGCCAGCAGCGGCGGTCGGGGGGAAAACTATGGCTACACCTTC	CASSGGRGENYGYTF	TRBJ1-2	-	-	TRBV7-9
TGTGCCAGCAGCTTAGTTTACGGGGACGAGCAGTACTTC	CASSLVYGDEQYF	TRBJ2-7	-	-	TRBV13
TGCGCCAGCAGCCAAGGGGACAGGGGGTTTTCCTACGAGCAGTACTTC	CASSQGDRGFSYEQYF	TRBJ2-7	once	TRBD1	TRBV4-3
TGTGCCAGCAGCCCAAGTACGCTAGCCGGGAACACCGGGGAGCTGTTTTTT	CASSPSTLAGNTGELFF	TRBJ2-2	-	-	TRBV11-3
TGTGCCAGCAGCTTAATGGGGACACAAGAAGAGACCCAGTACTTC	CASSLMGTQEETQYF	TRBJ2-5	-	-	TRBV7-2
TGTGCCAGCAGTTGGACAGAAAGGGAGACCCAGTACTTC	CASSWTERETQYF	TRBJ2-5	-	-	TRBV6-5
TGCGCCAGCAGCGCCAGACAGGTCCCCGGGGAGCTGTTTTTT	CASSARQVPGELFF	TRBJ2-2	-	-	TRBV5-1
TGTGCCAGCAGTTTTGTGGGGGGGAACACTGAAGCTTTCTTT	CASSFVGGNTEAFF	TRBJ1-1	-	-	TRBV27
TGTGCCAGCAGTAGGCAGGACAGGTCAAGTGGTGGCTACACCTTC	CASSRQDRSSGGYTF	TRBJ1-2	once	TRBD1	TRBV6-5
TGTGCCAGCAGCGTACAGGGGGGAAGCTCCTACGAGCAGTACTTC	CASSVQGGSSYEQYF	TRBJ2-7	once	TRBD1	TRBV7-2
TGCGCCAGCAGCCAAGAGCGGGGAAACACCATATATTTT	CASSQERGNTIYF	TRBJ1-3	-	-	TRBV4-1
TGTGCCAGCAGCCGTCCGGAGTCCTATAATTCACCCCTCCACTTT	CASSRPESYNSPLHF	TRBJ1-6	-	-	TRBV5-6
TGTGCCAGCAGTTTTGCGGGACGAAATGAGCAGTTCTTC	CASSFAGRNEQFF	TRBJ2-1	-	-	TRBV27
TGTGCCAGTAGTACGACAGGGCCCCTGAACTATGGCTACACCTTC	CASSTTGPLNYGYTF	TRBJ1-2	-	TRBD1	TRBV19
TGTGCCAGTAGGGTGACAGGTAGCAATCAGCCCCAGCATTTT	CASRVTGSNQPQHF	TRBJ1-5	once	-	TRBV19
TGTGCCAGCAGTGCTAGGACAGGGTTCAAGGACACTGAAGCTTTCTTT	CASSARTGFKDTEAFF	TRBJ1-1	-	TRBD1	TRBV25-1
TGTGCCAGCAGCCGGGACAACTCCTACGAGCAGTACTTC	CASSRDNSYEQYF	TRBJ2-7	once	-	TRBV5-4
TGTGCCAGCACAAGGGCGGGAGGCGGGGAGCTGTTTTTT	CASTRAGGGELFF	TRBJ2-2	-	TRBD2	TRBV7-8
TGCGCCAGCAGCTGGCTCCTAGCCGGGGAGCTGTTTTTT	CASSWLLAGELFF	TRBJ2-2	-	-	TRBV5-1
TGTGCCATCCGCCCCCGGGACAGTCTTCTCTATGGCTACACCTTC	CAIRPRDSLLYGYTF	TRBJ1-2	-	TRBD1	TRBV19
TGTGCCGGGAAAACCAGGGGCGATGAACTGTTTTTT	CAGKTRGDELFF	TRBJ1-4	-	-	TRBV7-9
TGTGCCAGTCAGCTTTCGCAGGGGAACACTGAAGCTTTCTTT	CASQLSQGNTEAFF	TRBJ1-1	-	-	TRBV7-9
TGTGCCAGCAGCTTGGTAAGGGGGTTCTCACCCTCCTACGAGCAGTACTTC	CASSLVRGFSPSYEQYF	TRBJ2-7	-	-	TRBV5-6